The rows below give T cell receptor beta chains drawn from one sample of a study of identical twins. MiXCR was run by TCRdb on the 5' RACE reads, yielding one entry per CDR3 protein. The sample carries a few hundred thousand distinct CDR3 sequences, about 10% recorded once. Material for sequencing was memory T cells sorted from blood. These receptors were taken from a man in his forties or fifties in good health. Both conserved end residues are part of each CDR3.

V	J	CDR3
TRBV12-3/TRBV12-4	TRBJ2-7	CASSLGQPSYEQYF
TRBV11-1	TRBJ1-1	CASSTTGVRTEAFF
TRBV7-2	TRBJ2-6	CASSTGASGANVLTF
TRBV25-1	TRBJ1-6	CATSGDSYNSPLHF
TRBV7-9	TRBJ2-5	CASSSNRASQETQYF
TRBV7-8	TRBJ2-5	CASSRWEGRSLETQYF
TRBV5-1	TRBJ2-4	CASSLGQGVNIQYF
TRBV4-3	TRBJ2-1	CASSQTLAKLAGRDEQFF
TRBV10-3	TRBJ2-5	CAIGRKETQYF
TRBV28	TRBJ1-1	CASSSQTQRTGANTEAFF
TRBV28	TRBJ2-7	CASSNPDSYEQYF
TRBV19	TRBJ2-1	CASSMERQGLDEQFF
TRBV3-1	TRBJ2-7	CASSPGTSGRGSGYEQYF
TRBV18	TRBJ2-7	CASSPNPGQGAYEQYF
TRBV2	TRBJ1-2	CASSDSYGYTF
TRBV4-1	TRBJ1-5	CASSPSPGQLAGQPQHF
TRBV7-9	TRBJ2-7	CASSLLQGGAYEQYF
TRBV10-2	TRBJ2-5	CASSQGALETQYF
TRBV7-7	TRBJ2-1	CASSSTSGTSYNEQFF
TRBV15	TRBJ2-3	CATSRVGAGGPDTQYF
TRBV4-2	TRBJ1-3	CASSQDWAAASGNTIYF
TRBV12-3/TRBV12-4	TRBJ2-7	CASTRGLFPYEQYF
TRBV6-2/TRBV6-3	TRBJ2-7	CASVRGRGHHEQYF
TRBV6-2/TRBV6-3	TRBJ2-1	CASKTGLAGSYNEQFF
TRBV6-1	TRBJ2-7	CASSRTSGSIYEQYF
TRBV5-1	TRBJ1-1	CASSLEGESTEAFF
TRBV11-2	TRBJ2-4	CASSLGWGQINF
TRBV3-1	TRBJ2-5	CASSRTTGTSVQETQYF
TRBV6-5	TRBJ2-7	CASSYSMLSGSGEQYF
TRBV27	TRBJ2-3	CASSSSGISDTQYF
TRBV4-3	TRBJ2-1	CASSQRRGRNEQFF
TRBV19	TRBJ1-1	CASRQGGLNTEAFF
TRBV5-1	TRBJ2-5	CASSTGPGTKLQTQYF
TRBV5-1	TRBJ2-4	CASSLFPAISGRAGNIQYF
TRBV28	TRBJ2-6	CASSDRGRSGANVLTF
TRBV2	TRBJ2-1	CASSALAGTINEQFF
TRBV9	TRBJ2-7	CASSVDALSSYEQYF
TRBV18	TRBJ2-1	CASSPPTGARNEQFF
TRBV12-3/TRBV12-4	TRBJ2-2	CASSLSVAGELFF
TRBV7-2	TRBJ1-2	CASSLGWQGGGYTF
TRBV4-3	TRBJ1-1	CASSHRRNTEAFF
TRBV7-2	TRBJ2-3	CASRVAGGRSDTQYF
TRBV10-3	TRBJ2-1	CAIRGSGRATEQFF
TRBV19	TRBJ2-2	CASSNREAGELFF
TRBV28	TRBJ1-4	CASRIKTVFNEKLFF
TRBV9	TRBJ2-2	CASSAGVAGELFF
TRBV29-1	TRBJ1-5	CSVETGYSNQPQHF
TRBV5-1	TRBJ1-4	CASRSGTGDEKLFF
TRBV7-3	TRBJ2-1	CASTDRLAGGPTFSPEYNEQFF
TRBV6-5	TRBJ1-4	CASSSIGLSNEKLFF
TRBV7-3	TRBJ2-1	CASSPAGERYNEQFF
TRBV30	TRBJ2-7	CAFGGGIHEQYF
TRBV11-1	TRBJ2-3	CASSAIGVAGEDTQYF
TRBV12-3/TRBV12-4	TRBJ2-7	CASTGHSYEQYF